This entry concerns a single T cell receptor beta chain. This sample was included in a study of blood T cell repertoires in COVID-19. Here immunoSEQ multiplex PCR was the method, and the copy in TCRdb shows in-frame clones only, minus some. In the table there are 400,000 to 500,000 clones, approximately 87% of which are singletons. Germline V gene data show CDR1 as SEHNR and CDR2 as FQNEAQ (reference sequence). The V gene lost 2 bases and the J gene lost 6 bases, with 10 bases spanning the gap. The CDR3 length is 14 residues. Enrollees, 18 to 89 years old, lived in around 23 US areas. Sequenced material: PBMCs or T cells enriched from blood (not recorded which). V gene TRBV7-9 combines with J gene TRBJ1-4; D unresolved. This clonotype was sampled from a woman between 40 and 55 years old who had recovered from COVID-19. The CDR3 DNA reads TGTGCCAGCAGCTTATTTTACAGTTATGAAAAACTGTTTTTT. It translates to CASSLFYSYEKLFF.